These T cell receptor beta chains were read from a single sample in a study of cytomegalovirus exposure and HLA in healthy donors. Using immunoSEQ multiplex PCR, the repertoire was profiled, and TCRdb retains in-frame clones only, with some absent. This sample has 95,000 to 110,000 clones, with over 75% found just once. Sequenced input: PBMCs. The receptors stem from a young man in good health and CMV-seronegative. Each CDR3 is given with its conserved first and last residue. Fields, in order: CDR3 protein, CDR3 DNA, J gene, D gene, V gene, clone size. The D gene is left open where the match is weak. Expanded clones get a size class; other rows say once, few or many, or leave the size out.

CDR3 protein: CASSEGGTGNNEQFF
CDR3 DNA: TGCGCCAGCAGTGAAGGCGGGACAGGGAACAATGAGCAGTTCTTC
J gene: TRBJ2-1
D gene: TRBD1
V gene: TRBV10-1
clone size: -

CDR3 protein: CASSQQTGTGNIPYEQYF
CDR3 DNA: TGTGCCAGCAGCCAACAAACCGGGACAGGGAATATTCCCTACGAGCAGTACTTC
J gene: TRBJ2-7
D gene: TRBD1
V gene: TRBV4-2
clone size: -

CDR3 protein: CASSLRQTDTQYF
CDR3 DNA: TGTGCCAGCAGCTTACGACAAACAGATACGCAGTATTTT
J gene: TRBJ2-3
D gene: -
V gene: TRBV7-6
clone size: -

CDR3 protein: CAWSVLQGAYEQYF
CDR3 DNA: TGTGCCTGGAGTGTACTACAGGGGGCCTACGAGCAGTACTTC
J gene: TRBJ2-7
D gene: TRBD1
V gene: TRBV30
clone size: once

CDR3 protein: CASSLDRGQIYGYTF
CDR3 DNA: TGCGCCAGCAGCCTAGACAGGGGACAAATCTATGGCTACACCTTC
J gene: TRBJ1-2
D gene: TRBD1
V gene: TRBV4-1
clone size: once

CDR3 protein: CASSYRDSTYNEQFF
CDR3 DNA: TGTGCCAGCAGTTACAGGGACTCTACCTACAATGAGCAGTTCTTC
J gene: TRBJ2-1
D gene: -
V gene: TRBV6-5
clone size: -

CDR3 protein: CASSTWGLAGAPPQYF
CDR3 DNA: TGTGCCAGCAGCACCTGGGGACTAGCGGGGGCACCCCCCCAGTACTTC
J gene: TRBJ2-5
D gene: TRBD2
V gene: TRBV5-6
clone size: -

CDR3 protein: CASSDRDRPEKLFF
CDR3 DNA: TGTGCCAGCAGTGACCGGGACAGACCTGAAAAACTGTTTTTT
J gene: TRBJ1-4
D gene: TRBD1
V gene: TRBV6-1
clone size: -

CDR3 protein: CASSEAGGYNSPLHF
CDR3 DNA: TGTGCCAGCAGTGAAGCAGGGGGCTATAATTCACCCCTCCACTTT
J gene: TRBJ1-6
D gene: -
V gene: TRBV6-1
clone size: -

CDR3 protein: CASSVVEMNTEAFF
CDR3 DNA: TGTGCCAGCAGCGTAGTAGAGATGAACACTGAAGCTTTCTTT
J gene: TRBJ1-1
D gene: -
V gene: TRBV9
clone size: -

CDR3 protein: CAIRDPEDNEQFF
CDR3 DNA: TGTGCCATTCGGGATCCAGAAGACAATGAGCAGTTCTTC
J gene: TRBJ2-1
D gene: -
V gene: TRBV15
clone size: -

CDR3 protein: CASSPIGSNQPQHF
CDR3 DNA: TGTGCCAGCAGCCCCATCGGGAGCAATCAGCCCCAGCATTTT
J gene: TRBJ1-5
D gene: -
V gene: TRBV6-5
clone size: -

CDR3 protein: CASSPPGYEQYF
CDR3 DNA: TGTGCCAGCAGCCCCCCGGGCTACGAGCAGTACTTC
J gene: TRBJ2-7
D gene: -
V gene: TRBV7-4
clone size: -

CDR3 protein: CASSPVGGRIWWETDTQYF
CDR3 DNA: TGTGCCAGCAGCCCTGTGGGCGGGAGAATTTGGTGGGAGACAGATACGCAGTATTTT
J gene: TRBJ2-3
D gene: TRBD2
V gene: TRBV7-9
clone size: -

CDR3 protein: CASRWGTGTGQPQHF
CDR3 DNA: TGTGCCAGTAGATGGGGGACCGGGACTGGTCAGCCCCAGCATTTT
J gene: TRBJ1-5
D gene: -
V gene: TRBV19
clone size: once

CDR3 protein: CASKLAGGRAKNIQYF
CDR3 DNA: TGTGCCAGCAAATTAGCGGGGGGTAGGGCCAAAAACATTCAGTACTTC
J gene: TRBJ2-4
D gene: TRBD2
V gene: TRBV6-8
clone size: few

CDR3 protein: CASSHPSTADHTGELFF
CDR3 DNA: TGTGCCAGCAGCCACCCTAGTACGGCAGATCACACCGGGGAGCTGTTTTTT
J gene: TRBJ2-2
D gene: -
V gene: TRBV14
clone size: -

CDR3 protein: CASSLYALAGVANEQFF
CDR3 DNA: TGTGCCAGCAGCTTGTATGCCCTAGCGGGAGTAGCCAATGAGCAGTTCTTC
J gene: TRBJ2-1
D gene: TRBD2
V gene: TRBV5-4
clone size: -

CDR3 protein: CASSAVSGTGYGYTF
CDR3 DNA: TGTGCCAGCAGCGCCGTATCCGGGACAGGCTATGGCTACACCTTC
J gene: TRBJ1-2
D gene: TRBD1
V gene: TRBV11-2
clone size: -

CDR3 protein: CASSTSGFTDTQYF
CDR3 DNA: TGCGCCAGCAGCACTAGCGGATTCACAGATACGCAGTATTTT
J gene: TRBJ2-3
D gene: TRBD2
V gene: TRBV4-1
clone size: -

CDR3 protein: CASSLTGGNQPQHF
CDR3 DNA: TGTGCCAGCAGCCTGACAGGGGGCAATCAGCCCCAGCATTTT
J gene: TRBJ1-5
D gene: TRBD1
V gene: TRBV13
clone size: -

CDR3 protein: CAWSYDSNSPLHF
CDR3 DNA: TGTGCCTGGAGTTATGACAGTAATTCACCCCTCCACTTT
J gene: TRBJ1-6
D gene: -
V gene: TRBV30
clone size: -

CDR3 protein: CASRDSTEAFF
CDR3 DNA: TGTGCCAGCAGGGACAGCACTGAAGCTTTCTTT
J gene: TRBJ1-1
D gene: -
V gene: TRBV2
clone size: -

CDR3 protein: CASSLGTQPSRGEQYF
CDR3 DNA: TGTGCCAGCAGCTTAGGCACCCAACCAAGCAGGGGCGAGCAGTACTTC
J gene: TRBJ2-7
D gene: -
V gene: TRBV7-6
clone size: -

CDR3 protein: CASSSWTGVSTEAFF
CDR3 DNA: TGCGCCAGCAGCTCCTGGACCGGGGTGAGCACTGAAGCTTTCTTT
J gene: TRBJ1-1
D gene: -
V gene: TRBV4-1
clone size: -

CDR3 protein: CASSPGQGTRLFF
CDR3 DNA: TGTGCCAGCAGCCCGGGACAGGGGACTCGACTGTTTTTT
J gene: TRBJ1-4
D gene: TRBD1
V gene: TRBV14
clone size: -

CDR3 protein: CAWSVTGYNQPQHF
CDR3 DNA: TGTGCCTGGAGTGTTACAGGTTACAATCAGCCCCAGCATTTT
J gene: TRBJ1-5
D gene: -
V gene: TRBV30
clone size: -

CDR3 protein: CASSIQKGQKHF
CDR3 DNA: TGTGCCAGTAGTATTCAGAAGGGACAGAAACACTTC
J gene: TRBJ2-5
D gene: TRBD1
V gene: TRBV19
clone size: once

CDR3 protein: CASSLGAGYGYTF
CDR3 DNA: TGTGCCAGCAGCTTAGGGGCCGGCTATGGCTACACCTTC
J gene: TRBJ1-2
D gene: -
V gene: TRBV7-9
clone size: -

CDR3 protein: CASSFRGIGSYEQYF
CDR3 DNA: TGTGCCAGCAGCTTCAGGGGGATCGGATCCTACGAGCAGTACTTC
J gene: TRBJ2-7
D gene: TRBD1
V gene: TRBV7-9
clone size: -

CDR3 protein: CASSARQGTYEQYF
CDR3 DNA: TGTGCCAGCAGCGCAAGGCAGGGTACCTACGAGCAGTACTTC
J gene: TRBJ2-7
D gene: -
V gene: TRBV6-1
clone size: -